Sequencing of this T cell receptor (beta chain) was carried out in a study of cytomegalovirus exposure and HLA in healthy donors. Findings and limits, study-wide: Among immune exposure information, only CMV serostatus was available. Cytomegalovirus association was assigned to under 200 TCR beta chains. Most TCR sequences were seen very rarely across donors, but some public TCRs occurred in many. TCR beta V segments were, for the most part, productive about 87% or about 30% of the time in an earlier analysis.

This CDR3 spans 16 amino acids. A remark on this clone: Its antigen is not identified.

The PCR used 60 Vbeta and 13 Jbeta primers. Generated by immunoSEQ multiplex PCR, the TCRdb table keeps only in-frame clones and is missing some. This table holds approximately 69,000 clones, roughly 72% found once. This clonotype was obtained from a woman in her thirties in good health and CMV-seropositive. What was sequenced was PBMCs. The V and J genes are TRBV21-1 and TRBJ1-2. TRBV21-1 is listed as a pseudogene. DNA of the CDR3: TGTGCCAGCAGCCAAGGACATCCGGAGGTTAACTATGGCTACACCTTC. This translates into CASSQGHPEVNYGYTF.